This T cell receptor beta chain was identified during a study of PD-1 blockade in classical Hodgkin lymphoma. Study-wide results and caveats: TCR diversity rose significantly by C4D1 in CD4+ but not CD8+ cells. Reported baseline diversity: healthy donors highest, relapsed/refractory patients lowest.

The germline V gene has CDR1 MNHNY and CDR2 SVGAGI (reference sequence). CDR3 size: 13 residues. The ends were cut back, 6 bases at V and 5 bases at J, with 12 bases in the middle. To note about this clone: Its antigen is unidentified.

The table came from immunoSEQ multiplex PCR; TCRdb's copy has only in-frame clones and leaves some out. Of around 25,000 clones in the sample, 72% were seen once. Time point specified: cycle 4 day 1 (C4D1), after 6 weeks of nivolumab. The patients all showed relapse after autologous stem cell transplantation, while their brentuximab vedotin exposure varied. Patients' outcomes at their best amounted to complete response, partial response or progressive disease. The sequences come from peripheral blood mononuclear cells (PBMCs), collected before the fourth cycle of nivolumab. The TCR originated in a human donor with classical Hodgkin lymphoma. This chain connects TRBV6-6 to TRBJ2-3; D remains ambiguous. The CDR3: CASSPRHRDTQYF. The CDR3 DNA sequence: TGTGCCAGCAGCCCCCGTCACAGAGATACGCAGTATTTT.